The sequence of this T cell receptor beta chain was determined in a study of immune evolution from preneoplasia to lung adenocarcinoma. The method was immunoSEQ multiplex PCR; TCRdb's version includes in-frame clones alone and lacks a portion of them. The sample gives about 5,600 clones, about 73% of which show up once; more than 7.5% is in the top ten. Germline CDR1 and CDR2: SGDLS and YYNGEE. This CDR3 spans 15 amino acids. Deletions cut 0 bases from V and 3 bases from J, with 11 bases between. This TCR came from a person aged 60 to 85 with lung adenocarcinoma. The sequenced sample consisted of FFPE lung adenocarcinoma in situ tissue. The genes are TRBV9 and TRBJ2-3; D remains ambiguous. The CDR3 DNA reads as TGTGCCAGCAGCGTAGAAGGGTTCAGGACAGATACGCAGTATTTT. Its protein product is CASSVEGFRTDTQYF.